The rows below give T cell receptor beta chains drawn from one sample of a study of regulatory T cells in long-lasting Graves disease. TCRdb reanalysed the multiplex PCR reads using MiXCR and keeps one entry per CDR3 protein. In the table there are around 460,000 distinct CDR3 sequences, 20% to 25% of which are singletons. This sample comprised peripheral blood mononuclear cells (PBMCs), obtained when the disease was refractory, from a patient treated with antithyroid drugs. The receptors were sampled from a female donor with Graves disease. Both conserved end residues are part of each CDR3. The order of the fields is V gene, J gene, D gene, clone size, CDR3 protein, CDR3 DNA. D genes are given only for firm matches. Some rows mark clone size as missing; the rest say once, few, many or name a class of expanded clone.

v_call: TRBV28
j_call: TRBJ2-7
d_call: -
clone_size: many
cdr3_aa: CASSRQELYYEQYF
cdr3_nt: TGTGCCAGCAGTAGACAGGAACTATACTACGAGCAGTACTTC

v_call: TRBV7-3
j_call: TRBJ1-1
d_call: TRBD1
clone_size: -
cdr3_aa: CASSLTTAGGVTEAFF
cdr3_nt: TGTGCCAGCAGCTTAACCACCGCAGGGGGGGTCACTGAAGCTTTCTTT

v_call: TRBV9
j_call: TRBJ1-2
d_call: -
clone_size: few
cdr3_aa: CASTTGLGYTF
cdr3_nt: TGTGCCAGCACCACAGGGCTCGGCTACACCTTC

v_call: TRBV28
j_call: TRBJ2-7
d_call: TRBD1
clone_size: many
cdr3_aa: CASSLYQGATYEQYF
cdr3_nt: TGTGCCAGCAGTTTGTATCAGGGGGCGACCTACGAGCAGTACTTC

v_call: TRBV27
j_call: TRBJ1-1
d_call: TRBD1
clone_size: many
cdr3_aa: CASSFLTGGTEAFF
cdr3_nt: TGTGCCAGCAGTTTCCTGACAGGGGGCACTGAAGCTTTCTTT

v_call: TRBV4-3
j_call: TRBJ1-2
d_call: -
clone_size: few
cdr3_aa: CASSQASFAGANYGYTF
cdr3_nt: TGCGCCAGCAGCCAAGCGTCTTTCGCAGGAGCTAACTATGGCTACACCTTC

v_call: TRBV29-1
j_call: TRBJ1-2
d_call: -
clone_size: few
cdr3_aa: CSVEGESSYGYTF
cdr3_nt: TGCAGCGTTGAAGGGGAGAGTTCCTATGGCTACACCTTC

v_call: TRBV29-1
j_call: TRBJ2-7
d_call: TRBD1
clone_size: -
cdr3_aa: CSVRPGQGYEQYF
cdr3_nt: TGCAGCGTTCGGCCGGGACAGGGCTACGAGCAGTACTTC

v_call: TRBV28
j_call: TRBJ2-5
d_call: TRBD2
clone_size: many
cdr3_aa: CASRASGGRQETQYF
cdr3_nt: TGTGCCAGCAGAGCCAGCGGGGGGAGGCAAGAGACCCAGTACTTC

v_call: TRBV20-1
j_call: TRBJ2-5
d_call: -
clone_size: -
cdr3_aa: CSAPQMGLEETQYF
cdr3_nt: TGCAGTGCTCCCCAAATGGGGTTAGAAGAGACCCAGTACTTC

v_call: TRBV7-9
j_call: TRBJ1-1
d_call: TRBD1
clone_size: few
cdr3_aa: CASSQGQGAPDTEAFF
cdr3_nt: TGTGCCAGCAGCCAGGGACAGGGGGCGCCTGACACTGAAGCTTTCTTT

v_call: TRBV6-2/TRBV6-3
j_call: TRBJ1-3
d_call: -
clone_size: few
cdr3_aa: CASRGTDSGNTIYF
cdr3_nt: TGTGCCAGCAGGGGGACGGACTCTGGAAACACCATATATTTT

v_call: TRBV28
j_call: TRBJ2-1
d_call: TRBD2
clone_size: few
cdr3_aa: CASTSGSNEQFF
cdr3_nt: TGTGCCAGCACTAGCGGTAGCAATGAGCAGTTCTTC

v_call: TRBV7-9
j_call: TRBJ2-2
d_call: -
clone_size: few
cdr3_aa: CASSLPNTGELFF
cdr3_nt: TGTGCCAGCAGTCTCCCGAACACCGGGGAGCTGTTTTTT

v_call: TRBV29-1
j_call: TRBJ1-2
d_call: -
clone_size: many
cdr3_aa: CSAFLFETGANYGYTF
cdr3_nt: TGCAGCGCCTTCCTCTTCGAAACAGGAGCTAACTATGGCTACACCTTC

v_call: TRBV4-1
j_call: TRBJ1-5
d_call: -
clone_size: -
cdr3_aa: CASSQGLIEPQHF
cdr3_nt: TGCGCCAGCAGCCAAGGCCTGATTGAGCCCCAGCATTTT

v_call: TRBV10-3
j_call: TRBJ1-2
d_call: -
clone_size: few
cdr3_aa: CAISEPDPSYGYTF
cdr3_nt: TGTGCCATCAGTGAGCCGGACCCTTCCTATGGCTACACCTTC

v_call: TRBV28
j_call: TRBJ1-6
d_call: TRBD1
clone_size: many
cdr3_aa: CASSGTGTGDSPLHF
cdr3_nt: TGTGCCAGCAGCGGGACCGGGACAGGGGATTCACCCCTCCACTTT

v_call: TRBV10-3
j_call: TRBJ2-5
d_call: -
clone_size: many
cdr3_aa: CAISDGSQETQYF
cdr3_nt: TGTGCCATCAGTGACGGTTCTCAAGAGACCCAGTACTTC

v_call: TRBV4-1
j_call: TRBJ1-4
d_call: -
clone_size: -
cdr3_aa: CASSQDGKKNEKLFF
cdr3_nt: TGCGCCAGCAGCCAAGACGGCAAAAAGAATGAAAAACTGTTTTTT

v_call: TRBV2
j_call: TRBJ1-5
d_call: -
clone_size: many
cdr3_aa: CASSELLGGARGQPQHF
cdr3_nt: TGTGCCAGCAGTGAGTTATTGGGGGGGGCGAGGGGTCAGCCCCAGCATTTT

v_call: TRBV7-9
j_call: TRBJ1-1
d_call: -
clone_size: -
cdr3_aa: CASSLVGGLTEAFF
cdr3_nt: TGTGCCAGCAGCTTAGTCGGGGGGCTCACTGAAGCTTTCTTT

v_call: TRBV2
j_call: TRBJ1-2
d_call: -
clone_size: many
cdr3_aa: CASSSRDGANYGYTF
cdr3_nt: TGTGCCAGCAGTTCCCGGGACGGAGCTAACTATGGCTACACCTTC

v_call: TRBV19
j_call: TRBJ1-2
d_call: -
clone_size: -
cdr3_aa: CASSNYGGATNYGYTF
cdr3_nt: TGTGCCAGTAGCAACTATGGTGGGGCGACGAACTATGGCTACACCTTC

v_call: TRBV12-3/TRBV12-4
j_call: TRBJ1-4
d_call: TRBD1
clone_size: many
cdr3_aa: CASSLADRGQAVF
cdr3_nt: TGTGCCAGCAGTTTAGCCGATAGAGGACAGGCGGTTTTT

v_call: TRBV7-9
j_call: TRBJ2-7
d_call: TRBD2
clone_size: -
cdr3_aa: CASSSGLAGDYEQYF
cdr3_nt: TGTGCCAGCAGCTCGGGACTAGCGGGAGACTACGAGCAGTACTTC

v_call: TRBV19
j_call: TRBJ2-2
d_call: -
clone_size: -
cdr3_aa: CASSDLQSWGTGELFF
cdr3_nt: TGTGCCAGTAGTGACCTACAGTCTTGGGGCACCGGGGAGCTGTTTTTT